Shown below are 28 T cell receptor beta chains from a single sample sequenced in a study of T cell responses to AZD1222 COVID-19 vaccine. Clones were read by immunoSEQ multiplex PCR, and TCRdb kept only the in-frame ones, dropping some. The table has over 85,000 clones, around 82% seen once. This sample comprised peripheral blood, obtained on day 0 of AZD1222 vaccination. These TCRs come from an adult in good health.

This chain uses TRBV4-3 with TRBJ1-6; unclear D gene. V shed 0 bases and J shed 7 bases, with 10 bases lying between them. The CDR3 is 15 residues long. The germline V gene has CDR1 LGHNA and CDR2 YSLEER. The CDR3 DNA reads TGCGCCAGCAGCCAAGAAGGGCTGGCGAATTCACCCCTCCACTTT. It encodes CASSQEGLANSPLHF.

The chain couples TRBV28 to TRBJ1-4; D remains unclear. Germline V CDR1 and CDR2: MDHEN, SYDVKM. The CDR3 totals 14 residues. V was pared by 6 bases and J by 4 bases, with 12 bases between. The CDR3 sequence: CASRLGRNNEKLFF. Here the CDR3 DNA reads TGTGCCAGCAGGTTAGGGCGAAATAATGAAAAACTGTTTTTT. The full variable domain, its missing parts supplied by reference TRBV28 and TRBJ1-4, is DVKVTQSSRYLVKRTGEKVFLECVQDMDHENMFWYRQDPGLGLRLIYFSYDVKMKEKGDIPEGYSVSREKKERFSLILESASTNQTSMYLCASRLGRNNEKLFFGSGTQLSVL.

This rearrangement joins TRBV6-5 to TRBJ2-1, with 8 nucleotides matching TRBD2. Germline CDR1 MNHEY, CDR2 SVGAGI. Trimming at V came to 5 bases and at J to 2 bases, leaving 5 bases not matched to a gene. The length of the CDR3 is 15 residues. CDR3 amino acids: CASSRTSGPYNEQFF. DNA of the CDR3: TGTGCCAGCAGTAGAACTAGCGGTCCCTACAATGAGCAGTTCTTC.

About this clone: The same CDR3 can be traced to other DNA sequences in this sample. The rearrangement joins TRBV2 to TRBJ2-7, with D possibly being TRBD1 (5 bases). This CDR3 spans 12 amino acids. V lost 6 bases, J lost 6 bases, and 12 bases lay in between. Germline V CDR1 and CDR2: SNHLY, FYNNEI. The CDR3 DNA reads TGTGCCAGCAGAGATGACAGATCCGAGCAGTACTTC. This encodes CASRDDRSEQYF.

This clone came up a few times. The chain links TRBV7-8 to TRBJ1-2; weak D call: TRBD1 (6 bases). V lost 6 bases and J 5 bases, leaving 25 bases between the germline ends. Germline V gene data show CDR1 as SGHVS and CDR2 as FQNEAQ. CDR3 size: 17 residues. CDR3 amino acids: CASSLGSVGAVGYGYTF. The CDR3 coding sequence is TGTGCCAGCAGTCTAGGGTCCGTGGGGGCGGTTGGGTATGGCTACACCTTC.

The V gene is TRBV5-1, the J gene TRBJ2-7; D perhaps matches TRBD1 (6 bases). CDR3 length: 16 amino acids. From germline, CDR1 is SGHRS and CDR2 YFSETQ. Trimming removed 0 bases from V and 0 bases from J, with 13 bases in between. Here the CDR3 reads CASSLDGQTSSYEQYF. In DNA, the CDR3 is TGCGCCAGCAGCTTGGACGGACAGACCAGCTCCTACGAGCAGTACTTC.

In DNA form, the CDR3 reads TGTGCCAGCAGCTTAACTTTTGGACAGGGGGCCTTTGACTATGGCTACACCTTC. Its protein is CASSLTFGQGAFDYGYTF. The J gene is TRBJ1-2, the V gene TRBV7-9, with 11 bases identical to TRBD1. V shed 2 bases, J shed 3 bases, and the junction held 11 bases outside the gene matches. Germline values: CDR1 SEHNR, CDR2 FQNEAQ (reference sequence). This CDR3 region has 18 residues.

The rearrangement links TRBV19 to TRBJ1-5; D is possibly TRBD1 (5 bases). From germline, CDR1 is LNHDA and CDR2 SQIVND (reference sequence). Trimming pared 5 bases from V and 4 bases from J, leaving 15 bases between. The CDR3 has 15 amino acids. In DNA, the CDR3 is TGTGCCAGTAGTGATTACGGGACCCCTAATCAGCCCCAGCATTTT. It codes for CASSDYGTPNQPQHF. Supplemented by reference TRBV19 and TRBJ1-5, the full variable domain reads DGGITQSPKYLFRKEGQNVTLSCEQNLNHDAMYWYRQDPGQGLRLIYYSQIVNDFQKGDIAEGYSVSREKKESFPLTVTSAQKNPTAFYLCASSDYGTPNQPQHFGDGTRLSIL.

This chain uses TRBV18 with TRBJ2-7; D tentatively reads TRBD1 or TRBD2 (6 bases each). This CDR3 comprises 14 residues. Germline CDR1 is KGHSH and CDR2 is LQKENI. The ends were cut back, 3 bases at V and 3 bases at J, with 12 bases in the middle. The CDR3 sequence is CASSPRGAGYEQYF. The CDR3 coding sequence is TGTGCCAGCTCACCGAGGGGGGCAGGCTACGAGCAGTACTTC. The full variable domain, its missing parts supplied by reference TRBV18 and TRBJ2-7, is NAGVMQNPRHLVRRRGQEARLRCSPMKGHSHVYWYRQLPEEGLKFMVYLQKENIIDESGMPKERFSAEFPKEGPSILRIQQVVRGDSAAYFCASSPRGAGYEQYFGPGTRLTVT.

V usage is TRBV19 and J usage is TRBJ2-3; perhaps TRBD1 as D (5 bases). Trimming pared 6 bases from V and 3 bases from J, leaving 16 bases between. This CDR3 contains 15 residues. CDR1 is LNHDA, CDR2 SQIVND, per germline (reference sequence). CDR3 coding DNA: TGTGCCAGTAGCCAGGGTAAAGGAAGGACAGATACGCAGTATTTT. Translating it yields CASSQGKGRTDTQYF.

The V gene is TRBV11-2, the J gene TRBJ2-7; 9 bases fit TRBD2. Germline-derived CDR1 and CDR2 are SGHAT and FQNNGV. This CDR3 has 13 amino acids. The V gene end was trimmed by 2 bases and the J gene end by 4 bases; junction bases not matched to a gene: 0. CDR3 sequence reads: CASSLSGRYEQYF. CDR3 bases: TGTGCCAGCAGCTTAAGCGGGAGGTACGAGCAGTACTTC.

The chain combines TRBV7-8 with TRBJ2-7; 8 bases agree with TRBD1. This CDR3 has 14 amino acids. Trimming cost V 3 bases and J 2 bases; bases outside gene matches: 3. Germline values: CDR1 SGHVS, CDR2 FQNEAQ. Here the CDR3 reads CASSFGQGPYEQYF. The CDR3 region has the DNA TGTGCCAGCAGCTTTGGACAGGGTCCCTACGAGCAGTACTTC. Drawing the rest from reference TRBV7-8 and TRBJ2-7, the complete variable domain is GAGVSQSPRYKVAKRGQDVALRCDPISGHVSLFWYQQALGQGPEFLTYFQNEAQLDKSGLPSDRFFAERPEGSVSTLKIQRTQQEDSAVYLCASSFGQGPYEQYFGPGTRLTVT.

V is TRBV6-1 and J is TRBJ2-1, with a weak D call TRBD1 (5 bases). Trimming cost V 4 bases and J 6 bases, with 22 bases left between them. Germline assignment: CDR1 MNHNS and CDR2 SASEGT. The CDR3 is made up of 17 amino acids. CDR3 loop: CASSARLIGGGANEQFF. CDR3 nucleotide sequence: TGTGCCAGCAGTGCCCGTCTCATAGGTGGTGGGGCCAATGAGCAGTTCTTC.

The V call is TRBV14, the J call TRBJ2-2; D unresolved. The CDR3 contains 15 residues. The V gene lost 1 base and the J gene lost 4 bases, with 10 bases spanning the gap. Per germline, CDR1 SGHDN and CDR2 FVKESK. The CDR3 reads CASSQVLGFTGELFF. CDR3 coding DNA: TGTGCCAGCAGCCAAGTTTTGGGGTTCACCGGGGAGCTGTTTTTT.

The rearrangement uses TRBV7-2 and TRBJ2-2, with D uncertain. The germline CDR1 and CDR2 sequences are SGHTA and FQGNSA. Trimming removed 4 bases at V and 2 bases at J, with 8 bases between. This CDR3 is 14 amino acids long. CDR3 region: CASSSTTNTGELFF. As DNA, the CDR3 is TGTGCCAGCAGCTCTACGACCAACACCGGGGAGCTGTTTTTT.

The rearrangement links TRBV3-1 (or the pseudogene TRBV3-2) to TRBJ2-7; TRBD1 agrees at 7 bases. In germline, CDR1 is LGHDT, CDR2 YNNKEL (reference sequence). Unmatched junction bases numbered 9, after V lost 4 bases and J lost 3 bases. This CDR3 is built from 15 residues. The CDR3 DNA sequence: TGTGCCAGCAGCCCCTACCGGACAGGCCTCTACGAGCAGTACTTC. Translated: CASSPYRTGLYEQYF.

A few counts support this clone. This chain's CDR3 is CAWSPPGQGYSPLHF. The CDR3 bases are TGTGCCTGGAGTCCACCGGGACAGGGATATTCACCCCTCCACTTT. The rearrangement joins TRBV30 to TRBJ1-6; 9 nucleotides match TRBD1. V lost 2 bases to trimming and J lost 8 bases; unmatched junction nucleotides: 7. The CDR3 is made up of 15 amino acids. Per the germline V gene, CDR1 is GTSNPN and CDR2 is SVGIG (reference sequence). The variable domain in full, completed from reference TRBV30 and TRBJ1-6, reads SQTIHQWPATLVQPVGSPLSLECTVEGTSNPNLYWYRQAAGRGLQLLFYSVGIGQISSEVPQNLSASRPQDRQFILSSKKLLLSDSGFYLCAWSPPGQGYSPLHFGNGTRLTVT.

The rearrangement joins TRBV11-3 to TRBJ1-1; no definite D call. V lost 2 bases and J 1 base, leaving 5 bases between the germline ends. The germline V gene has CDR1 SGHNT and CDR2 YENEEA. The CDR3 covers 13 residues. CDR3 residues: CASSLTTNTEAFF. CDR3 coding DNA: TGTGCCAGCAGCTTAACAACGAACACTGAAGCTTTCTTT.

This chain joins TRBV9 and TRBJ1-2; no definite D call. The CDR3 spans 22 residues. Germline assignment: CDR1 SGDLS and CDR2 YYNGEE. V lost 3 bases, J lost 4 bases, and 37 bases lay in between. The CDR3 loop reads CASSAGGVGFNPYLFLSYGYTF. The DNA of the CDR3 is TGTGCCAGCAGCGCCGGTGGAGTTGGGTTTAACCCTTACCTTTTTCTTAGCTATGGCTACACCTTC.

The chain has TRBV11-2 and TRBJ1-6; D perhaps matches TRBD1 (5 bases). The CDR3 is 14 amino acids. Trimming removed 8 bases from V and 9 bases from J, with 17 bases in between. Germline values: CDR1 SGHAT, CDR2 FQNNGV. DNA of the CDR3: TGTGCCAGCCGCCCCTGGGGGTCGGCTTCACCCCTCCACTTT. Amino acid sequence: CASRPWGSASPLHF.

The chain employs TRBV6-5 and TRBJ1-2; the match to TRBD1 covers 11 bases. Germline assignment: CDR1 MNHEY and CDR2 SVGAGI. Trimming cost V 6 bases and J 4 bases; bases outside gene matches: 4. This CDR3 region has 14 residues. This chain's CDR3 is CASRPGQGGYGYTF. The CDR3, as DNA: TGTGCCAGCAGACCGGGACAGGGGGGCTATGGCTACACCTTC.

The chain joins TRBV15 to TRBJ2-3, with 7 bases fitting TRBD1. V lost 3 bases, J lost 1 base, and 4 bases stayed unmatched. The CDR3 is 15 amino acids. Per the germline V gene, CDR1 is LNHNV and CDR2 is YYDKDF (reference sequence). CDR3 DNA: TGTGCCACCAGCAGGACAGGGTGGCGCACAGATACGCAGTATTTT. Translated, it gives CATSRTGWRTDTQYF. The variable domain in full, completed from reference TRBV15 and TRBJ2-3, reads DAMVIQNPRYQVTQFGKPVTLSCSQTLNHNVMYWYQQKSSQAPKLLFHYYDKDFNNEADTPDNFQSRRPNTSFCFLDIRSPGLGDTAMYLCATSRTGWRTDTQYFGPGTRLTVL.

The chain is built from TRBV28 and TRBJ1-1; D is undetermined. The CDR3 covers 12 residues. The germline gives CDR1 MDHEN, CDR2 SYDVKM. Trimming removed 1 base at V and 7 bases at J, with 7 bases between. Here the CDR3 reads CASSLFELEAFF. The CDR3, as DNA: TGTGCCAGCAGTTTATTTGAGCTTGAAGCTTTCTTT. The variable domain in full, completed from reference TRBV28 and TRBJ1-1, reads DVKVTQSSRYLVKRTGEKVFLECVQDMDHENMFWYRQDPGLGLRLIYFSYDVKMKEKGDIPEGYSVSREKKERFSLILESASTNQTSMYLCASSLFELEAFFGQGTRLTVV.

The V call is TRBV30, the J call TRBJ1-2; D unclear. CDR3 length equals 15 residues. CDR1 and CDR2 (germline): GTSNPN, SVGIG (reference sequence). V was shortened by 3 bases and J by 8 bases, with 22 bases between the two germline ends. CDR3 coding DNA: TGTGCCTGGAGCGCGGGCGCCCCGACGACGGGAGGCTACACCTTC. Translating it yields CAWSAGAPTTGGYTF.

This chain connects TRBV11-2 to TRBJ2-1, with 9 nucleotides matching TRBD1. This CDR3 is 16 amino acids long. Looked up from germline, CDR1 is SGHAT and CDR2 is FQNNGV. V lost 5 bases, J lost 4 bases, and 9 bases stayed unmatched. Here the CDR3 reads CASSPNPGQGYNEQFF. CDR3 DNA: TGTGCCAGCAGCCCCAACCCGGGACAGGGTTACAATGAGCAGTTCTTC.

The rearrangement links TRBV28 to TRBJ1-2; a possible D gene is TRBD1 (5 bases). V was pared by 4 bases and J by 5 bases, with 20 bases between. CDR1 is MDHEN, CDR2 SYDVKM, per germline. This CDR3 contains 16 residues. CDR3 bases: TGTGCCAGCAGTTCCGTGGGGTTGGGGGGAGGGTATGGCTACACCTTC. It translates to CASSSVGLGGGYGYTF.

Written as DNA, the CDR3 is TGTGCCAGCAGCTTCTTCAGGGGCAGGGAGACCCAGTACTTC. Translation: CASSFFRGRETQYF. The chain is built from TRBV5-6 and TRBJ2-5; tentative D call: TRBD1 (6 bases). Germline CDR1 reads SGHDT; CDR2 reads YYEEEE. The CDR3 contains 14 residues. V lost 2 bases to trimming and J lost 5 bases, with 13 bases between them.

This chain joins TRBV19 and TRBJ2-2, with D perhaps TRBD2 (5 bases). V was clipped by 5 bases and J by 4 bases, with 20 bases between them. Germline V CDR1 and CDR2: LNHDA, SQIVND (reference sequence). This CDR3 has 17 residues. The CDR3 sequence: CASSAPPEGVSTGELFF. CDR3 nucleotides: TGTGCCAGTAGTGCCCCTCCAGAGGGCGTGAGCACCGGGGAGCTGTTTTTT.